This entry lists 3 T cell receptor beta chains sequenced from one sample in a study of Ad26.COV2.S vaccination and SARS-CoV-2 variants. Noted treatment: 15 to 20 received Ad26.COV2.S at low or high dose, single or two shots; roughly 5 received placebo; per-sample allocation not given. Day 63 after the first vaccine or placebo injection was the time point for sampling. The table came from immunoSEQ multiplex PCR; TCRdb's copy has only in-frame clones and leaves some out. The sample shows about 400,000 clones, about four fifths of them seen only once. This sample comprised peripheral blood, obtained in a trial of Ad26.COV2.S vaccine versus placebo. These receptors came from a person between 18 and 65 years old who received the Ad26.COV2.S COVID-19 vaccine or a placebo.

This clone was counted between two and nine times. The chain links TRBV19 to TRBJ1-1; D gene uncertain. Germline lookup yields CDR1 LNHDA and CDR2 SQIVND (reference sequence). The ends were cut back, 6 bases at V and 0 bases at J, with 8 bases in the middle. The CDR3 is 13 amino acids. CDR3: CASSQKMNTEAFF. In nucleotides, the CDR3 is TGTGCCAGTAGCCAGAAAATGAACACTGAAGCTTTCTTT.

The genes are TRBV7-6 and TRBJ2-1, with D hard to call. This CDR3 region has 11 residues. With 6 bases removed from V and 3 bases from J, the gap between germline ends came to 3 bases. Germline CDR1 reads SGHVS; CDR2 reads FNYEAQ. As DNA, the CDR3 is TGTGCCAGCAGGAACTACAATGAGCAGTTCTTC. Protein: CASRNYNEQFF.

The chain employs TRBV10-1 and TRBJ2-2; D uncertain. Germline V gene sequence: CDR1 WNHNN, CDR2 SYGVQD (reference sequence). The germline V and J ends were trimmed by 3 bases and 3 bases, with 8 bases remaining between them. The CDR3 sequence is 14 residues long. In DNA, the CDR3 is TGCGCCAGCAGTGAAAACCCGTACACCGGGGAGCTGTTTTTT. Protein: CASSENPYTGELFF.